The source of this TCR beta chain is a study of T cell responses to AZD1222 COVID-19 vaccine. Study results and caveats: Researchers report vaccine-associated CD4 TCRs spanning spike, with dominance at 160-218 and 743-854. AZD1222 recipients seropositive at baseline numbered only 5 to 7.

Remarks on this clone: Its antigen is undetermined.

Libraries were prepared by immunoSEQ multiplex PCR; TCRdb keeps only in-frame clonotypes and omits some of them. The data show 120,000 to 150,000 clones, more than 70% seen once. Trimming took 7 bases from V and 10 from J; bases not matched to a gene: 6. The CDR3 sequence is 13 residues long. Sequences were derived from peripheral blood, sampled on day 0 of AZD1222 vaccination. This receptor was identified in an adult in good health. This sequence joins TRBV12-3 or TRBV12-4 and TRBJ1-4; TRBD1 matches 10 bases. The CDR3 protein is CASKGQGGGKLFF. CDR3 nucleotide sequence: TGTGCCAGCAAAGGACAGGGGGGGGGAAAACTGTTTTTT.